This T cell receptor (beta chain) stems from a study of shared clonotypes between healthy human individuals. About the research overall: There were three CD4 naive, three CD4 memory, two CD8 naive and one CD8 memory plates per donor. Study conclusions and caveats: Clonotype sharing among donors, it was expected, would be affected by sequencing depth.

Sequencing used immunoSEQ multiplex PCR; TCRdb keeps in-frame clones, though not all of them. The table shows fewer than 400,000 clones, with roughly 70% occurring only once. With respect to this clone: The antigen is not known.

Trimming removed 0 bases from V and 7 bases from J, with 7 bases in between. CDR3 size: 13 residues. Germline V gene lookup returns CDR1 SEHNR and CDR2 FQNEAQ (reference sequence). Sequencing input: memory CD4+ T cells sorted from blood. Subset given: CD45RA-negative fraction. The V call is TRBV7-9, the J call TRBJ2-1; D is uncertain. This TCR came from a man aged 25 to 45 in good health. CDR3 bases: TGTGCCAGCAGCTTAGCCCACGAGAATGAGCAGTTCTTC. Translated: CASSLAHENEQFF.